This T cell receptor beta chain is from a study of blood T cells in healthy people across ages. On the study more broadly: Capture via template switching afforded approximately one barcoded beta molecule per two T cells. Study results and limitations: Not knowing donor CMV status may have confounded expanded clonotype changes. It was held that the diversity estimates obtained from one million T cells were underestimates.

This clonotype was counted many times. The antigen remains undetermined. The second PCR ran about 6 to 12 cycles with a sample-barcoded 5' primer and J-beta primers. TCRdb processed the 5' RACE reads anew with MiXCR; each CDR3 protein has one entry. This sample has hundreds of thousands of distinct CDR3 sequences; roughly 32% occur once, and the top ten carry 15%. A minimum of 6.5 million PBMCs was isolated per sample. The V gene lost 3 bases and the J gene lost 8 bases, with 11 bases spanning the gap. The CDR3 length is 13 residues. The germline gives CDR1 SNHLY, CDR2 FYNNEI. The V gene is TRBV2, the J gene TRBJ2-1; D unclear. Sequenced: blood. This clonotype originated in a woman over 75 in good health. The CDR3, as DNA: TGTGCCAGCAGTGAGGAGATACTCCATGAGCAGTTCTTC. Translation gives CASSEEILHEQFF. The full variable domain, in which reference TRBV2 and TRBJ2-1 provide the parts outside the CDR3, is EPEVTQTPSHQVTQMGQEVILRCVPISNHLYFYWYRQILGQKVEFLVSFYNNEISEKSEIFDDQFSVERPDGSNFTLKIRSTKLEDSAMYFCASSEEILHEQFFGPGTRLTVL.